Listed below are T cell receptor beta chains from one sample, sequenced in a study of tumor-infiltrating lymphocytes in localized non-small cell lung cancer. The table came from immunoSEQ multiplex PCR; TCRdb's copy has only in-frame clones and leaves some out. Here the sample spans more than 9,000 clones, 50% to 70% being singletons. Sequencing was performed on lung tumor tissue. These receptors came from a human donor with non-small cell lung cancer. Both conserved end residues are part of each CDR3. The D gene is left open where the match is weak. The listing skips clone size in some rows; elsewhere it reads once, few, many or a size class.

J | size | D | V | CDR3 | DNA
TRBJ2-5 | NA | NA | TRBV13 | CASSFSMYQETQYF | TGTGCCAGCAGCTTTTCGATGTACCAAGAGACCCAGTACTTC
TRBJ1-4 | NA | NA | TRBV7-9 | CASSSGATNEKLFF | TGTGCCAGCAGCTCCGGTGCAACTAATGAAAAACTGTTTTTT
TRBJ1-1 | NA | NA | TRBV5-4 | CASSLVGTNTEAFF | TGTGCCAGCAGCTTGGTTGGTACCAACACTGAAGCTTTCTTT
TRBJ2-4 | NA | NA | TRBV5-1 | CASSLSPAAKNIQYF | TGCGCCAGCAGCTTATCCCCAGCGGCCAAAAACATTCAGTACTTC
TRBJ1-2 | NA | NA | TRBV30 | CAWSVQGGYTF | TGTGCCTGGAGTGTACAGGGTGGCTACACCTTC
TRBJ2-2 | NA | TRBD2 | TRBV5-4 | CASSPRTSGGQGELFF | TGTGCCAGCAGCCCCAGGACTAGCGGGGGGCAAGGGGAGCTGTTTTTT
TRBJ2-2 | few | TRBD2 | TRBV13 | CASSLSRTSLNTGELFF | TGTGCCAGCAGTCTATCCCGGACTAGCCTAAACACCGGGGAGCTGTTTTTT
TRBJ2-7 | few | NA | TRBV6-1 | CASTARRGPYEQYF | TGTGCCAGCACGGCCAGACGGGGGCCCTACGAGCAGTACTTC
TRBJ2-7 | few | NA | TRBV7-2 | CASSLAGGFAGYEQYF | TGTGCCAGCAGCTTAGCCGGTGGGTTTGCGGGCTACGAGCAGTACTTC
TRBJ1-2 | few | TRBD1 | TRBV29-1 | CSEDRGYTF | TGCAGCGAAGACAGGGGTTACACCTTC
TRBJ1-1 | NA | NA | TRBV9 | CASSVTPGTEAFF | TGTGCCAGCAGCGTTACTCCCGGGACGGAAGCTTTCTTT
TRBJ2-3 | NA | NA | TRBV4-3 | CASSQARVADTQYF | TGCGCCAGCAGCCAAGCAAGGGTAGCAGATACGCAGTATTTT
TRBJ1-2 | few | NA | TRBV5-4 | CASSLDTDYGYTF | TGTGCCAGCAGCTTGGACACGGACTATGGCTACACCTTC
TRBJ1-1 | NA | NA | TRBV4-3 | CASSSAMNTEAFF | TGCGCCAGCAGCTCGGCCATGAACACTGAAGCTTTCTTT
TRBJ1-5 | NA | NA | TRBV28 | CASSIEGTQPQHF | TGTGCCAGCAGCATCGAGGGGACTCAGCCCCAGCATTTT
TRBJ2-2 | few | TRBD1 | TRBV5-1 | CASSIRQGVTGELFF | TGCGCCAGCAGCATCCGACAGGGGGTGACCGGGGAGCTGTTTTTT
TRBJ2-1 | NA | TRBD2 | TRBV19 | CASSIAGGLDEQFF | TGTGCCAGTAGTATAGCGGGAGGGCTGGATGAGCAGTTCTTC
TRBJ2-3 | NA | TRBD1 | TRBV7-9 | CASSPYRGDTQYF | TGTGCCAGCAGCCCCTACAGGGGGGATACGCAGTATTTT
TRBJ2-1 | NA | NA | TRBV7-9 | CASSPRLAGTYNEQFF | TGTGCCAGCAGCCCCCGCCTGGCGGGAACCTACAATGAGCAGTTCTTC
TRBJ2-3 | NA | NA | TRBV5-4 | CASSLQWGTQYF | TGTGCCAGCAGCTTACAGTGGGGGACGCAGTATTTT
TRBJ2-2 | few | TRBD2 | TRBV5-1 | CASSLKLAGRTGELFF | TGCGCCAGCAGCTTGAAACTAGCGGGGAGAACCGGGGAGCTGTTTTTT
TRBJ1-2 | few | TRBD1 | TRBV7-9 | CASSPRTGTYGYTF | TGTGCCAGCAGCCCGCGGACAGGGACGTATGGCTACACCTTC
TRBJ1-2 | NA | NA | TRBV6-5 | CASTAGRNYGYTF | TGTGCCAGCACCGCCGGCAGAAACTATGGCTACACCTTC
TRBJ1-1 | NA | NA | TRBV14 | CASSQSLRVSDTEAFF | TGTGCCAGCAGCCAATCGCTTCGGGTTTCCGACACTGAAGCTTTCTTT
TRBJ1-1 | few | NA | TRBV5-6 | CASSFGQQNTEAFF | TGTGCCAGCAGCTTCGGACAGCAGAACACTGAAGCTTTCTTT
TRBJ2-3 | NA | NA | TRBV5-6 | CASSLVRTPIMTDTQYF | TGTGCCAGCAGCTTGGTGAGGACTCCAATCATGACAGATACGCAGTATTTT
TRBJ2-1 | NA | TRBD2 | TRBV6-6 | CASRTTSGPYNEQFF | TGTGCCAGCAGGACGACTAGCGGGCCCTACAATGAGCAGTTCTTC